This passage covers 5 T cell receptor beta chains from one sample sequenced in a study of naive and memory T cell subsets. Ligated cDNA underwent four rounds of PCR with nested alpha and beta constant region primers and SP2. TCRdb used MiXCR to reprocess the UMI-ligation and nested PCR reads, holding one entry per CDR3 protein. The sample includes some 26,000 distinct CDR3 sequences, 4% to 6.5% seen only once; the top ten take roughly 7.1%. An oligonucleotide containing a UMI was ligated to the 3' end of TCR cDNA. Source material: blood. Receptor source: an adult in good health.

The CDR3 loop is CASNSLGHSNQPQHF. The CDR3 region has the DNA TGTGCCAGTAACTCTTTAGGACATAGCAATCAGCCCCAGCATTTT. V is TRBV19 and J is TRBJ1-5; possible D gene TRBD1, 5 bases. Trimming removed 7 bases at V and 0 bases at J, with 13 bases between. CDR3 length: 15 residues. CDR1 and CDR2 from the germline V gene are LNHDA and SQIVND (reference sequence).

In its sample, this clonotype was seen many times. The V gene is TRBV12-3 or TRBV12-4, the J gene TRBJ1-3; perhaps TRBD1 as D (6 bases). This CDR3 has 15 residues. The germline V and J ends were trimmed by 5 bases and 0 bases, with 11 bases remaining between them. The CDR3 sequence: CASSADSLSGNTIYF. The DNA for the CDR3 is TGTGCCAGCAGTGCGGACAGCCTCTCTGGAAACACCATATATTTT.

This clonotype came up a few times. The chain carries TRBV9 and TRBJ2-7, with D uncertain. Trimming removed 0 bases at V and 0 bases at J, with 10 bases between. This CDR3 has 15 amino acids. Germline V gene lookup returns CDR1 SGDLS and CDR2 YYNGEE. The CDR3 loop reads CASSVGQNPSYEQYF. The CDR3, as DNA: TGTGCCAGCAGCGTAGGCCAGAACCCCTCCTACGAGCAGTACTTC.

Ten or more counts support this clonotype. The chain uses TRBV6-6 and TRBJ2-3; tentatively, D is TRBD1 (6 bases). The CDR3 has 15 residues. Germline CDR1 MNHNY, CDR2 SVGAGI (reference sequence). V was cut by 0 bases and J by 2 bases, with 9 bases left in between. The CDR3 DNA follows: TGTGCCAGCAGTTACTCCGGGACATTCACAGATACGCAGTATTTT. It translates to CASSYSGTFTDTQYF.

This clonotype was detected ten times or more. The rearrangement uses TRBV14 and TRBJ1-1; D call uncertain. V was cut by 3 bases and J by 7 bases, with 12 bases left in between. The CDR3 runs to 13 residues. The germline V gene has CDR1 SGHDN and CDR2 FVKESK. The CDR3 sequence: CASSQSSVNEAFF. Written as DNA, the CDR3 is TGTGCCAGCAGCCAGTCATCGGTAAATGAAGCTTTCTTT. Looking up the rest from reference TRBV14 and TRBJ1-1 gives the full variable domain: EAGVTQFPSHSVIEKGQTVTLRCDPISGHDNLYWYRRVMGKEIKFLLHFVKESKQDESGMPNNRFLAERTGGTYSTLKVQPAELEDSGVYFCASSQSSVNEAFFGQGTRLTVV.